This T cell receptor beta chain comes out of a study of beta chain features in type 1 diabetes. Overall study findings and caveats: People with Type 1 diabetes carried modestly yet significantly shorter TCRB CDR3s in all four CD4+ subsets.

This clone was found a few times. Its antigen remains unidentified. The limits of the CDR3 on the DNA are not certain, so only TCRdb's listed CDR3 is given. What was sequenced were expressed TCRB transcripts, since all of the isolated RNA had been reverse transcribed. Sequenced by immunoSEQ multiplex PCR; TCRdb stores in-frame clones only, minus some. The sample has under 300,000 clones, roughly 20% seen once; the top ten hold 0.028%. CDR1 MDHEN and CDR2 SYDVKM come from the germline V gene. The CDR3 numbers 11 amino acids, ends counted. This clonotype originated in a woman aged 40 to 55 with type 1 diabetes. The rearrangement uses TRBV28 and TRBJ1-1. Sequencing was performed on naive CD4+ T cells from blood. The CDR3 protein is CASSFGTGSFF.